This TCR beta chain was captured in a study of T cell repertoires in cytomegalovirus infection. Study summary: Selection of CMV epitopes for the study included recently identified HLA-C-restricted and well-studied HLA-B-restricted ones. CMV infection plus the matching HLA type was flagged by public TCR beta signatures. Whole-study findings and limits: CMV-specific TCR beta clonotypes restricted by HLA-C were the ones dominating the ex vivo response. Pooled public TCR beta family frequency picked out CMV carriers with the relevant HLA.

Turning to this clonotype: What it binds is unknown.

The germline V and J ends were trimmed by 4 bases and 1 base, with 8 bases remaining between them. The CDR3 length is 12 residues. Germline V gene data show CDR1 as SQVTM and CDR2 as ANQGSEA. Via MiXCR, TCRdb re-called the reads, giving one row per CDR3 protein. The sample lists some 940,000 distinct CDR3 sequences, 25% to 40% occurring once. This TCR was sampled from a human donor in good health (CMV status not recorded). Some clones in this sample may be carry-over from other donors' samples. This sequence joins TRBV29-1 and TRBJ2-7, with D perhaps matching TRBD1 or TRBD2 (5 bases each). The sample was cultured CD8+ T cells from PBMCs, taken from culture after CMV antigen stimulation. The CDR3 bases are TGCAGCGTTGTATGGGGGTCCTACGAGCAGTACTTC. Its protein is CSVVWGSYEQYF.